This TCR beta chain is drawn from a study of cytotoxic CD8 clonotypes in ibrutinib-treated CLL. Study overall: After median around six years, around 14 stayed in remission, around twelve progressed; responses about 25 partial, 2 complete.

Clones were sequenced by immunoSEQ multiplex PCR, and TCRdb holds only the in-frame ones, with some missing. The sample shows approximately 300,000 clones, 70% to 80% of them seen only once. V was pared by 4 bases and J by 3 bases, with 6 bases of the junction left unmatched. CDR1 MGHDK and CDR2 SYGVNS come from the germline V gene. The CDR3 runs 15 residues. The receptor's source is a human donor with chronic lymphocytic leukemia. The input for sequencing was PBMCs, taken before ibrutinib treatment. The chain combines TRBV25-1 with TRBJ1-1; 9 bases fit TRBD1. The CDR3 DNA sequence: TGTGCCAGCAGTGCCGGGACAGGGTTTCACACTGAAGCTTTCTTT. It encodes CASSAGTGFHTEAFF.